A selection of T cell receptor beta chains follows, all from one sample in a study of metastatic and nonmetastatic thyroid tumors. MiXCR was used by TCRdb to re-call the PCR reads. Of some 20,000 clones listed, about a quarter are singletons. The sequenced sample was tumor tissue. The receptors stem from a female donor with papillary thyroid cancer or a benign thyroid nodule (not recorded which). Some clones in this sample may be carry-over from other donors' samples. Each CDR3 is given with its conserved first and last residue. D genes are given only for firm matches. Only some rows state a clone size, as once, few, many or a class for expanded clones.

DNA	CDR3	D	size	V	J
TGCGCCAGCAGTTGGACTAGCGGGAGCTCTGGGTCCAACGTCCTGACTTTC	CASSWTSGSSGSNVLTF	TRBD2	once	TRBV5-1	TRBJ2-6
TGTGCTCGCAGCTTAGTATCTAGCGGGAGTGCGAGTGAGCAGTTCTTC	CARSLVSSGSASEQFF	TRBD2	NA	TRBV7-7	TRBJ2-1
TGCAGTGCTAGCGTCTCAGCACTCTCTGGCTACACCTTC	CSASVSALSGYTF	NA	NA	TRBV20-1	TRBJ1-2
TGCGCCAGCAGCCCCGTGACAGGGGACTATTCGGATACGCAGTATTTT	CASSPVTGDYSDTQYF	NA	many	TRBV4-1	TRBJ2-3
TGCAGTCTTGGACAGGGACTTACCTACGAGCAGTACTTC	CSLGQGLTYEQYF	TRBD1	NA	TRBV20-1	TRBJ2-7
TGTGCCTGGAGTGACGGGAACACTGAAGCTTTCTTT	CAWSDGNTEAFF	NA	NA	TRBV30	TRBJ1-1
TGTGCCAGCATCTTAGAATGTGAATATGTCTACACCTTC	CASILECEYVYTF	NA	NA	TRBV7-9	TRBJ1-2
TGTGCCTGGAGTGTACTGACAGTAGAAGCTTTCTTT	CAWSVLTVEAFF	NA	few	TRBV30	TRBJ1-1
TGTGCCAGCAGCAAGACAGGTGCGGGGTACAACGAGCAGTACTTC	CASSKTGAGYNEQYF	NA	medium-sized	TRBV27	TRBJ2-7
TGTGCCAGCAGTTTACCCGGGAACATTCAGTACTTC	CASSLPGNIQYF	NA	many	TRBV27	TRBJ2-4
TGTGCCAGCAGACTGGGACAGGGCGGGGCGGATGAGCAGTTCTTC	CASRLGQGGADEQFF	TRBD1	NA	TRBV6-1	TRBJ2-1
TGCAGTGCGAGGACTAGCGGGAGATGGTCCTACAATGAGCAGTTCTTC	CSARTSGRWSYNEQFF	TRBD2	NA	TRBV20-1	TRBJ2-1
TGTGCCAGCAGCCGAGCCGGGACAGCGGACAATGAGCAGTTCTTC	CASSRAGTADNEQFF	TRBD1	many	TRBV7-9	TRBJ2-1
TGCGCCAGCAGTTACTTACGGGACAGGGGACTCAATGAGCAGTTCTTC	CASSYLRDRGLNEQFF	TRBD1	medium-sized	TRBV10-1	TRBJ2-1
TGTGCCAGCAGTTTTTCGAGCGGGAGATTTTACAATGAGCAGTTCTTC	CASSFSSGRFYNEQFF	TRBD2	medium-sized	TRBV28	TRBJ2-1